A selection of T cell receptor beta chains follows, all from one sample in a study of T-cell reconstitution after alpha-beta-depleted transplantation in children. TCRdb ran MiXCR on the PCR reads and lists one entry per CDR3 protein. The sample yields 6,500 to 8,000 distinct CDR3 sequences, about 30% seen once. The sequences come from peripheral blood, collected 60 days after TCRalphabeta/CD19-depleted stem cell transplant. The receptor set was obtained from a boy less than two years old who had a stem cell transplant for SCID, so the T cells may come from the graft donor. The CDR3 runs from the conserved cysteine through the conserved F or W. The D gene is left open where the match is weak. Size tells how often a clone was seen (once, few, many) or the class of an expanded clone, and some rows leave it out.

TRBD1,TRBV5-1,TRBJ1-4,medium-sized,CASSLATYRDSNEKLFF,TGCGCCAGCAGCTTGGCTACCTACCGGGACAGTAATGAAAAACTGTTTTTT
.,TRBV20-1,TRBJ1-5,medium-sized,CSARDHRRPQHF,TGCAGTGCTAGAGATCACAGACGGCCCCAGCATTTT
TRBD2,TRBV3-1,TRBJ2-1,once,CASSLGTSGRKAYNEQFF,TGTGCCAGCAGCCTCGGGACTAGCGGGAGAAAGGCCTACAATGAGCAGTTCTTC
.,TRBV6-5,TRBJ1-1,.,CASSYGSGSTEAFF,TGTGCCAGCAGTTACGGCTCAGGGAGCACTGAAGCTTTCTTT
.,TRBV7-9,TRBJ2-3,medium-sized,CASSLSLGGRGDTQYF,TGTGCCAGCAGCTTATCCCTCGGCGGTCGGGGGGATACGCAGTATTTT
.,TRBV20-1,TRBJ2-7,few,CSAAGTRSYEQYF,TGCAGTGCCGCCGGGACTCGATCCTACGAGCAGTACTTC
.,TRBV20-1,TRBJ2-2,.,CSARDQRGVRNTGELFF,TGCAGTGCTAGAGATCAAAGGGGTGTTAGGAACACCGGGGAGCTGTTTTTT
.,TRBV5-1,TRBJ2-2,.,CASSFGGELFF,TGCGCCAGCAGCTTTGGCGGGGAGCTGTTTTTT
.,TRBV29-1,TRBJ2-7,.,CSVVGTRYYEQYF,TGCAGCGTTGTAGGGACAAGGTACTACGAGCAGTACTTC
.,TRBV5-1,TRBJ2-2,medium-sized,CASSWGQGRNTGELFF,TGCGCCAGCAGCTGGGGACAAGGGCGGAACACCGGGGAGCTGTTTTTT
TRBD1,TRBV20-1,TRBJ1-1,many,CSARRDRPLMNTEAFF,TGCAGTGCTCGCCGGGACAGACCTTTGATGAACACTGAAGCTTTCTTT
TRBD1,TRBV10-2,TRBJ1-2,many,CASRGQGYGYTF,TGCGCCAGCAGGGGACAGGGCTATGGCTACACCTTC
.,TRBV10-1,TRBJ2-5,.,CASSDWDTQETQYF,TGCGCCAGCAGTGATTGGGACACCCAAGAGACCCAGTACTTC
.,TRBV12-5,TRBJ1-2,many,CASGSQGYYGYTF,TGTGCTAGTGGTTCACAGGGATACTATGGCTACACCTTC
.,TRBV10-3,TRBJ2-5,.,CAISVGWEETQYF,TGTGCCATCAGTGTTGGATGGGAAGAGACCCAGTACTTC
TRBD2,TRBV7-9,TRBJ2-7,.,CASSPQFSGRFYEQYF,TGTGCCAGCAGCCCTCAATTTAGCGGGAGGTTCTACGAGCAGTACTTC
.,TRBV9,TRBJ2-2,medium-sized,CASTGGKSDTGELFF,TGTGCCAGCACCGGGGGCAAATCCGACACCGGGGAGCTGTTTTTT
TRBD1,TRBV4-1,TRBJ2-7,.,CASSQERDRGYEQYF,TGCGCCAGCAGCCAGGAACGGGACAGGGGTTACGAGCAGTACTTC
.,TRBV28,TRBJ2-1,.,CASSPLGDEQFF,TGTGCCAGCAGCCCACTAGGCGATGAGCAGTTCTTC
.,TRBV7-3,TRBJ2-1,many,CASSWGLRVYNEQFF,TGTGCCAGCAGCTGGGGGTTGCGGGTCTACAATGAGCAGTTCTTC
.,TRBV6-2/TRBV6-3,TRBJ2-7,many,CASSHRPLGYRVYEQYF,TGTGCCAGCAGCCACAGGCCCTTAGGTTACAGGGTCTACGAGCAGTACTTC
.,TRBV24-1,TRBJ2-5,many,CATSDLQTQLRSETQYF,TGTGCCACCAGTGATTTGCAGACCCAGCTACGAAGCGAGACCCAGTACTTC
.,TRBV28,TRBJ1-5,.,CAMGPGLLCVLGNQPQHF,TGTGCCATGGGCCCCGGGCTCCTCTGCGTGCTAGGAAATCAGCCCCAGCATTTT
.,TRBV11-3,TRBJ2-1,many,CASSLDRGGHNEQFF,TGTGCCAGCAGCTTAGACAGGGGAGGGCACAATGAGCAGTTCTTC
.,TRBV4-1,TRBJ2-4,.,CASSPRGVVGDLAKNIQYF,TGCGCCAGCAGCCCAAGAGGGGTTGTGGGGGACCTAGCCAAAAACATTCAGTACTTC
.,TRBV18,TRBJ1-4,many,CASSQTPRWTNEKLFF,TGTGCCAGCTCACAGACTCCCAGGTGGACTAATGAAAAACTGTTTTTT
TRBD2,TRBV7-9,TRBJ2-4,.,CASSPIGAAGGGIQYF,TGTGCCAGCAGCCCGATAGGTGCGGCGGGAGGTGGCATTCAGTACTTC
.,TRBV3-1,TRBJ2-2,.,CASSLGSGGHGELFF,TGTGCCAGCAGCCTTGGATCTGGAGGGCACGGGGAGCTGTTTTTT
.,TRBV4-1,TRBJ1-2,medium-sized,CASSQSQFAWSYGYTF,TGCGCCAGCAGCCAGAGTCAGTTTGCATGGTCCTATGGCTACACCTTC
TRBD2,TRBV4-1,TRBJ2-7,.,CASSHARTSGSGEQYF,TGCGCCAGCAGCCATGCTAGGACTAGCGGGAGTGGGGAGCAGTACTTC
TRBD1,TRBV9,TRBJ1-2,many,CASSVGVGTDRNGYTF,TGTGCCAGCAGCGTAGGAGTAGGGACAGATCGGAACGGCTACACCTTC
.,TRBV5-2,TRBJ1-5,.,CAMGPGLLCVALHQPQHF,TGTGCCATGGGCCCCGGGCTCCTCTGCGTGGCACTGCATCAGCCCCAGCATTTT
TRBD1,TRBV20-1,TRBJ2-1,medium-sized,CSASGQRTGLYNEQFF,TGCAGTGCTAGTGGCCAGAGGACAGGTCTTTACAATGAGCAGTTCTTC
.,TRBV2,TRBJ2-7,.,CASGVSSYEQYF,TGTGCCAGCGGGGTAAGCTCCTACGAGCAGTACTTC
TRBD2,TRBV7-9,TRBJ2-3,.,CASSLAMRLAATNTQYF,TGTGCCAGCAGCTTAGCGATGAGGCTAGCGGCCACAAATACGCAGTATTTT
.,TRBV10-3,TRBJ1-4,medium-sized,CAIRDPVEEKLFF,TGTGCCATCAGGGACCCTGTGGAGGAAAAACTGTTTTTT
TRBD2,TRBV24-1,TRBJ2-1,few,CATSDPGTTYNEQFF,TGTGCCACCAGTGATCCCGGGACTACGTACAATGAGCAGTTCTTC
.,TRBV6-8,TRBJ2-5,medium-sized,CASSFLVSETPKETQYF,TGTGCCAGCAGTTTTTTAGTCTCGGAGACTCCAAAAGAGACCCAGTACTTC
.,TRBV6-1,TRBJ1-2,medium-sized,CASGSPYGYTF,TGTGCCAGCGGGAGTCCCTATGGCTACACCTTC